The clone carrying this T cell receptor (beta chain) appeared a few times. Antigen unknown. This PCR relied on a set of 60 Vbeta primers and 13 Jbeta primers. Produced via immunoSEQ multiplex PCR; TCRdb's table is partial and in-frame only. The data hold some 96,000 clones, with 55% to 75% observed a single time. Germline V gene lookup returns CDR1 SQVTM and CDR2 ANQGSEA. The ends were cut back, 3 bases at V and 0 bases at J, with 5 bases in the middle. This CDR3 has 12 amino acids. These data come from a study of cytomegalovirus exposure and HLA in healthy donors. As for the study in general: In terms of ancestry, the Caucasian-associated cluster contained 75% to 90% of the roughly 400 genotyped donors.

Whole-study results and caveats: It has been reported that TCR beta sequences accurately predicted the HLA-A and HLA-B alleles of most subjects. A few CMV-associated chains proved CMV antigen-specific in vitro. About 90% or about 30% of the time was how often most TCR beta V segments were productive, according to an earlier analysis.

The sequenced sample consisted of PBMCs. This chain connects TRBV29-1 to TRBJ2-5; D unresolved. This TCR came from a man in his fifties or sixties in good health and CMV-seronegative. The DNA of the CDR3 is TGCAGCGTTGACAAAAACCAAGAGACCCAGTACTTC. Translated: CSVDKNQETQYF.